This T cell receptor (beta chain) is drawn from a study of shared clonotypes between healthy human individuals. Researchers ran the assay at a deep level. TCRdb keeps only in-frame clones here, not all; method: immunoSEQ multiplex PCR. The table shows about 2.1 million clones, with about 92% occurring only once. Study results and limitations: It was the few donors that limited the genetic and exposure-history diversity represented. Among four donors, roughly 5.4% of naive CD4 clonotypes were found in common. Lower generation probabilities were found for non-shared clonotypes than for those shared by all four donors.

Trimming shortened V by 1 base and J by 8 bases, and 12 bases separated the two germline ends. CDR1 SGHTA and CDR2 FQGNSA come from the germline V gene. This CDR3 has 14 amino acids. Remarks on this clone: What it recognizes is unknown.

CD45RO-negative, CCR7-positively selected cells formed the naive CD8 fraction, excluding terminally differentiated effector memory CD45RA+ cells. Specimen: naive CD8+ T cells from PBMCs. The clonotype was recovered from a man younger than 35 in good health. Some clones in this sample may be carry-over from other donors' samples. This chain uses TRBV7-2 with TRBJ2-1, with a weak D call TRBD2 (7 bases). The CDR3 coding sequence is TGTGCCAGCAGCTTAGGAGGCGGGGGCTATGAGCAGTTCTTC. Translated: CASSLGGGGYEQFF.